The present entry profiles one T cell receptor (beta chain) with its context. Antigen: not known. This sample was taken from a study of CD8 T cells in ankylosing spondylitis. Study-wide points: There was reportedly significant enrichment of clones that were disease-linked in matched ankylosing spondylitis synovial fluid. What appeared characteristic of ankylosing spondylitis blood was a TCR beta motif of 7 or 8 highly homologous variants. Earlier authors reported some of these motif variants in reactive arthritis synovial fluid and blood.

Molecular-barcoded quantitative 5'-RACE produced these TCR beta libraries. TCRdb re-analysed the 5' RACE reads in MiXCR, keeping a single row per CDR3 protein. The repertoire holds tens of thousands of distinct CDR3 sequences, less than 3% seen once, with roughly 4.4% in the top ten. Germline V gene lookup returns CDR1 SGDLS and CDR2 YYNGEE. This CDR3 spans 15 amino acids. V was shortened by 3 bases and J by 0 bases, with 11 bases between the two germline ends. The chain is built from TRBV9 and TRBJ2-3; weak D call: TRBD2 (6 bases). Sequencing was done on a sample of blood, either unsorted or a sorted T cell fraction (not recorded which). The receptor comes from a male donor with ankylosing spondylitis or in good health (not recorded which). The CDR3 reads CASSDLGTSTDTQYF. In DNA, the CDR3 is TGTGCCAGCAGCGACCTCGGGACTAGCACAGATACGCAGTATTTT.